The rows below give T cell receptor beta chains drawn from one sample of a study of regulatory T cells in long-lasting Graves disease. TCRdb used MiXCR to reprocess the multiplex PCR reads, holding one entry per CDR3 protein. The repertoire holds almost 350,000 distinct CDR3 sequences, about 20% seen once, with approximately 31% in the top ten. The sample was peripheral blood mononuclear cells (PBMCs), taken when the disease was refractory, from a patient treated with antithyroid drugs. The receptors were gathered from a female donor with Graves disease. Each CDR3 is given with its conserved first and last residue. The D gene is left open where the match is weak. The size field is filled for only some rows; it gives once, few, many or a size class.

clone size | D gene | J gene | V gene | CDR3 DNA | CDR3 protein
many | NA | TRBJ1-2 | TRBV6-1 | TGTGCCAGCACCGCCTGGGGGGCCGGCTACACCTTC | CASTAWGAGYTF
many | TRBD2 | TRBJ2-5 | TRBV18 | TGTGCCAGCTCGCGGACTAGCGGCTCCCAAGAGACCCAGTACTTC | CASSRTSGSQETQYF
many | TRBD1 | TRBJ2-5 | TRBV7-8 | TGTGCCAGCAGCTCAACGAACAGGGACAGGGTGGGCGAGACCCAGTACTTC | CASSSTNRDRVGETQYF
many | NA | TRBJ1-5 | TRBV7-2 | TGTGCCAGCAGCTTGATGGGGGGACCCCAGCATTTT | CASSLMGGPQHF
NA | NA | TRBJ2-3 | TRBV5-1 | TGCGCCAGCAGACCGGCGGGTTGGGCAGATACGCAGTATTTT | CASRPAGWADTQYF
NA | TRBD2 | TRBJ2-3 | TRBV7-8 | TGTGCCAGCAGCTGGCTAGCGGGGGAAGCCCCTAGCACAGATACGCAGTATTTT | CASSWLAGEAPSTDTQYF
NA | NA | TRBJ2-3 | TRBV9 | TGTGCCAGCAGCGTAGAATCCCACACAGATACGCAGTATTTT | CASSVESHTDTQYF
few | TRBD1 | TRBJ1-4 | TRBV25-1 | TGTGCCAGCAGTGCTCGTCCGGGACAGGGAAATGAAAAACTGTTTTTT | CASSARPGQGNEKLFF
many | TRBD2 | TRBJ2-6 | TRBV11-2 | TGTGCCAGCAGCTCGGGACTAGCGGTTACTGGGGCCAACGTCCTGACTTTC | CASSSGLAVTGANVLTF
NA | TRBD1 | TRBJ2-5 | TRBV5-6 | TGTGCCAGCAGCAGGGGGCGCGGGGAGACCCAGTACTTC | CASSRGRGETQYF
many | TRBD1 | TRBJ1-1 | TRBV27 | TGTGCCAGCAGTTTCGGGACAGGACTTGAAGCTTTCTTT | CASSFGTGLEAFF
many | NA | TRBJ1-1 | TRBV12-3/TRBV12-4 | TGTGCCAGCAGGATACGACGGGTGGACACTGAAGCTTTCTTT | CASRIRRVDTEAFF
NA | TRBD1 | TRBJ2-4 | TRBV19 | TGTGCCAGTAGCCGACAGGGAGTAGCCAAAAACATTCAGTACTTC | CASSRQGVAKNIQYF
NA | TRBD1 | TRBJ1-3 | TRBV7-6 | TGTGCCAGCAGCCAAGGGGCAGGGGGTATGACGGGAAACACCATATATTTT | CASSQGAGGMTGNTIYF
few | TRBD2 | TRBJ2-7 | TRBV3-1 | TGTGCCAGCAGCCCAGATAGCGGGAGGTGGTACGAGCAGTACTTC | CASSPDSGRWYEQYF
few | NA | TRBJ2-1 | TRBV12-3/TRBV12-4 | TGTGCCAGCGTGAGGGGGAATCATGAGCAGTTCTTC | CASVRGNHEQFF
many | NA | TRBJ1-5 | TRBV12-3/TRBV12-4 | TGTGCCAGCAGTTTAGTCTCACAAAATCAGCCCCAGCATTTT | CASSLVSQNQPQHF
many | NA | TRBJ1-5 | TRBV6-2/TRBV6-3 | TGTGCCAGCAGTTACGGGCAGGATCAGCCCCAGCATTTT | CASSYGQDQPQHF
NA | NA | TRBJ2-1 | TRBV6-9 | TGTGCCAGCAGTTACATACCCGGCCCACTACCCCATGAGCAGTTCTTC | CASSYIPGPLPHEQFF
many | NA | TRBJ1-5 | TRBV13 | TGTGCCAGCAGCTTAAAGGGGCACAGTCAGCCCCAGCATTTT | CASSLKGHSQPQHF
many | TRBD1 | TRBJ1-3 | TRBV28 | TGTGCCAGCAGTTCCCCGGGACAGGTGTATTCTGGAAACACCATATATTTT | CASSSPGQVYSGNTIYF
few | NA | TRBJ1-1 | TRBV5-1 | TGCGCCAGCAGCTTCCGGGACGGTGAAGCTTTCTTT | CASSFRDGEAFF
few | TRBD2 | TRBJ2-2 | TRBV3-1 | TGTGCCAGCAGCCAAGGGCTAGCGGGGGGGTTAACCGGGGAGCTGTTTTTT | CASSQGLAGGLTGELFF
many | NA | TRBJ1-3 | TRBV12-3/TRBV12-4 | TGTGCCAGCACCTTGGCAGGGGCTGGAAACACCATATATTTT | CASTLAGAGNTIYF
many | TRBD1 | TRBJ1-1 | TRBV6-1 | TGTGCCAGCATTCAGGGACAGAGGAACACTGAAGCTTTCTTT | CASIQGQRNTEAFF
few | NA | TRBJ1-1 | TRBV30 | TGTGCCTGGAGTCACATAAGGAACACTGAAGCTTTCTTT | CAWSHIRNTEAFF
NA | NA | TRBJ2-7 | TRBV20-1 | TGCAGTGCTAGTCTCCGGGGGAGCTCCTACGAGCAGTACTTC | CSASLRGSSYEQYF
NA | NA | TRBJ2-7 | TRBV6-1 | TGTGCCAGCAATCCGGCATTTACCAACTACGAGCAGTACTTC | CASNPAFTNYEQYF
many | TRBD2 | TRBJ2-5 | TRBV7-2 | TGTGCCAGCAGCAGCCGCGGGAGGTCGGAGACCCAGTACTTC | CASSSRGRSETQYF
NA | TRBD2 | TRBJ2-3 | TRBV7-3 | TGTGCCAGCAGCTTAGGGCGGGAGTACAGGGATACGCAGTATTTT | CASSLGREYRDTQYF
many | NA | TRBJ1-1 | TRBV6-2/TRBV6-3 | TGTGCCAGCACCGTTACGTCAGGGCAGGGAATGAACACTGAAGCTTTCTTT | CASTVTSGQGMNTEAFF
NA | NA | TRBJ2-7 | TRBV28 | TGTGCCAGCAGCCCCCCTGGACACAATGATTACGAGCAGTACTTC | CASSPPGHNDYEQYF
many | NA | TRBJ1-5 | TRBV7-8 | TGTGCCAGCAGCCCCCGTCCCAATCAGCCCCAGCATTTT | CASSPRPNQPQHF
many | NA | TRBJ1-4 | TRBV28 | TGTGCCAGCAGTTTCTCAGGGTACGAAAAACTGTTTTTT | CASSFSGYEKLFF
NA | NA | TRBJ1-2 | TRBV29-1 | TGCAGCGACGACAGCTACTGGGGCTACACCTTC | CSDDSYWGYTF
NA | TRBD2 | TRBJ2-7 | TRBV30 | TGTGCCGGGAGGGGACCGTCCTACGAGCAGTACTTC | CAGRGPSYEQYF
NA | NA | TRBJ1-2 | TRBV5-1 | TGCGCCAGCAGCTTGGACAGCTACAACTATGGCTACACCTTC | CASSLDSYNYGYTF
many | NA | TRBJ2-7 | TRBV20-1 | TGCAGTGCTATGCGGGACACCTCAGGCGAGCAGTACTTC | CSAMRDTSGEQYF
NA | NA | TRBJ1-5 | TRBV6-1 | TGTGCCAGCATAGTTTTCCGGGGAAATCAGCCCCAGCATTTT | CASIVFRGNQPQHF
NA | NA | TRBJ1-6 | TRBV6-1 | TGTGCCAGCAGTGAAGTTCTGGGGGGTAATTCACCCCTCCACTTT | CASSEVLGGNSPLHF
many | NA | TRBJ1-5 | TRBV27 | TGTGCCAGCAGTTTATGGGGGACAAGCAATCAGCCCCAGCATTTT | CASSLWGTSNQPQHF
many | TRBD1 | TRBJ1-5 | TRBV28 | TGTGCCAGCACCCAGGGGGATGGCAATCAGCCCCAGCATTTT | CASTQGDGNQPQHF
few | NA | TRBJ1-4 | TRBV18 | TGTGCCAGCTCACCACCAGCGGGAAGTGAAAAACTGTTTTTT | CASSPPAGSEKLFF
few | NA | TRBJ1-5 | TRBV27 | TGTGCCAGCAGTTCTGTCGCCAGGAATAGCAATCAGCCCCAGCATTTT | CASSSVARNSNQPQHF
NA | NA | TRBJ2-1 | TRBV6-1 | TGTGCCAGCAGTGAACGGGGCCCCCTTAACAATGAGCAGTTCTTC | CASSERGPLNNEQFF
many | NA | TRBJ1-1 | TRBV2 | TGTGCCAGCAGATCCGTAAAGAGGAACACTGAAGCTTTCTTT | CASRSVKRNTEAFF
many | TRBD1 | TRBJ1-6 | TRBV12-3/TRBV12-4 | TGTGCCAGCCGGGGACAGACCTATTCACCCCTCCACTTT | CASRGQTYSPLHF
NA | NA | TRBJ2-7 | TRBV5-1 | TGCGCCAGCAGCCCAGCGGCAGGGCCCTACGAGCAGTACTTC | CASSPAAGPYEQYF
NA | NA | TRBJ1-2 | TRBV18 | TGTGCCAGCTCACCACCGATTTTTGCACAGTCGGATCGGGGCTACACCTTC | CASSPPIFAQSDRGYTF
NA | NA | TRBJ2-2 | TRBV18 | TGTGCCAGCTCACCCCGGACAGCGAACACCGGGGAGCTGTTTTTT | CASSPRTANTGELFF
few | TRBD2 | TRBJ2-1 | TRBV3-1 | TGTGCCAGCAGTCACTGGGGGGGGACTAGCGGGAACAATGAGCAGTTCTTC | CASSHWGGTSGNNEQFF
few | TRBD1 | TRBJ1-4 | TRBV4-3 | TGCGCCAGCAGCCCTCAGGGGGCAGGGGAAAAACTGTTTTTT | CASSPQGAGEKLFF
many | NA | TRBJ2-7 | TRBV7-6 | TGTGCCAGCAGCTCAAACACGGAAACCTACGAGCAGTACTTC | CASSSNTETYEQYF
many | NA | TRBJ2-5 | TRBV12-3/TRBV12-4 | TGTGCCAGCAGTCCAGGGCATGAGACCCAGTACTTC | CASSPGHETQYF
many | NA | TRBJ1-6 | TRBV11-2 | TGTGCCAGCAGCTTAGATCGGGTTAATTCACCCCTCCACTTT | CASSLDRVNSPLHF
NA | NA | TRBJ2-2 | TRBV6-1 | TGTGCCAGCAGAGGGACCGAGAACACCGGGGAGCTGTTTTTT | CASRGTENTGELFF
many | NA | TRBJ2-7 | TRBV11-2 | TGTGCCAGCAGCGGCCGGTACCAGGGGTTCGGCTACGAGCAGTACTTC | CASSGRYQGFGYEQYF
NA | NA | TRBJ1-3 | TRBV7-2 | TGTGCCAGCAGCCCCCGGGGGGGAAACACCATATATTTT | CASSPRGGNTIYF
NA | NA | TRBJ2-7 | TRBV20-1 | TGCAGTGCTAGAGAGCACCCAGGGAGCTCCTACGAGCAGTACTTC | CSAREHPGSSYEQYF
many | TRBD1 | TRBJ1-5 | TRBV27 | TGTGCCAGCAATCAAGGACAGGTCAATCAGCCCCAGCATTTT | CASNQGQVNQPQHF